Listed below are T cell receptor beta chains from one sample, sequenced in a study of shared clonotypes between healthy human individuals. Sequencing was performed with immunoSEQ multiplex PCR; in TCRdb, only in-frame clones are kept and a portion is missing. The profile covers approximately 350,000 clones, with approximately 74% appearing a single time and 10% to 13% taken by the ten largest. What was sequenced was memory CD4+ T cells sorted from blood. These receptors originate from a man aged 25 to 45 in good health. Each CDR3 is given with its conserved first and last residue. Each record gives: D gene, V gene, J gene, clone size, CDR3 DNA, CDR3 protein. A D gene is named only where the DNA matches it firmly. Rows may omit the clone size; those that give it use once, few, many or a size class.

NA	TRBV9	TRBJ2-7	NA	TGTGCCAGCAGCCAGACGACTAGTAACTACGAGCAGTACTTC	CASSQTTSNYEQYF
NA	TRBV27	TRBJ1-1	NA	TGTGCCAGCAGGAAAACAGGGCGGGATACTAATGAAGCTTTCTTT	CASRKTGRDTNEAFF
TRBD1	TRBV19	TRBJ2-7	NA	TGTGCCAGTAGTCCCCTGGGACAGGGGGCTCACGAGCAGTACTTC	CASSPLGQGAHEQYF
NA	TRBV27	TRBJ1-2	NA	TGTGCCAGCAGTGGGAGACAGAGGTCTAACTATGGCTACACCTTC	CASSGRQRSNYGYTF
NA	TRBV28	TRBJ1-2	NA	TGTGCCAGCAGTTTGGAGGGGGGTATCGGGTATGGCTACACCTTC	CASSLEGGIGYGYTF
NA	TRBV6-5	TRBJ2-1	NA	TGTGCCAGCAGTTACGCACAGCAAAATGAGCAGTTCTTC	CASSYAQQNEQFF
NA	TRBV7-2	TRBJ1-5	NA	TGTGCCAGCAGCACGCGGGGGGAGCAGCCCCAGCATTTT	CASSTRGEQPQHF
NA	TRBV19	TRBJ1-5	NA	TGTGCCAGTAGATCCCGGGGCAGTAGCAATCAGCCCCAGCATTTT	CASRSRGSSNQPQHF
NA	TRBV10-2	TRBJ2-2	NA	TGCGCCAGCAGAGATAGCGCAACCGGGGAGCTGTTTTTT	CASRDSATGELFF
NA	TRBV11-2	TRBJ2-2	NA	TGTGCCAGCAGCTTACTTCAGCGGTCACCCCGGGAGCTGTTTTTT	CASSLLQRSPRELFF
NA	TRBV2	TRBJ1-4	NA	TGTGCCAGCAGTGAAATGAAACAGGGAGGAAAACTGTTTTTT	CASSEMKQGGKLFF
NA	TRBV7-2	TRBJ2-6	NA	TGTGCCAGCAGCTTGTCCGGGGACGGGGCCAACGTCCTGACTTTC	CASSLSGDGANVLTF
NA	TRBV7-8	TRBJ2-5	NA	TGTGCCAGCAGCTTAGGACGGACCCAAGAGACCCAGTACTTC	CASSLGRTQETQYF
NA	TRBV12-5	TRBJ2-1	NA	TGTGCTAGTGGTTTTGGGGTAGCGAGGTACAATGAGCAGTTCTTC	CASGFGVARYNEQFF
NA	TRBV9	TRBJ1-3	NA	TGTGCCAGCAGCGTAGAGGGGAACTCTGGAAACACCATATATTTT	CASSVEGNSGNTIYF
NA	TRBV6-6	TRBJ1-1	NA	TGTGCCAGCAGTTACTCAGGCAGTCGGAACACTGAAGCTTTCTTT	CASSYSGSRNTEAFF
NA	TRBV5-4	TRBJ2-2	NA	TGTGCCAGCAGCTTGTGGACGAATGAGTTCGGGGAGCTGTTTTTT	CASSLWTNEFGELFF
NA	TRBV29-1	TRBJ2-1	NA	TGCAGCGTTGTAGAACCCTCAGAGTTCTTC	CSVVEPSEFF
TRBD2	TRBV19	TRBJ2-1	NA	TGTGCCAGTAGTACCTCTAGCGGCTCCTACAATGAGCAGTTCTTC	CASSTSSGSYNEQFF
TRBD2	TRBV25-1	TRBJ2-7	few	TGTGCCAGCAGTGATAGCGGGCACTACGAGCAGTACTTC	CASSDSGHYEQYF
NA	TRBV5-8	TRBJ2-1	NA	TGTGCCAGCAGCCCACTGCTGGGGTCCCTGCTGAATGAGCAGTTCTTC	CASSPLLGSLLNEQFF
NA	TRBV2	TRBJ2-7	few	TGTGCCAGCAGGGAGCGGATGACCTCCTACGAGCAGTACTTC	CASRERMTSYEQYF
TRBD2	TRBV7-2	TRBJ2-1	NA	TGTGCCAGCAGCTTGTCTCTAGCGGGAGCCTTTTACAATGAGCAGTTCTTC	CASSLSLAGAFYNEQFF
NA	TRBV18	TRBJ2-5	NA	TGTGCCAGCTCACCATATGCACTTGATCAAGAGACCCAGTACTTC	CASSPYALDQETQYF
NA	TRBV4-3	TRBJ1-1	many	TGCGCCAGCAGCCAGGACATGGGGACAACACGAGCTTTCTTT	CASSQDMGTTRAFF
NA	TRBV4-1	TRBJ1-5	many	TGCGCCAGCAGCCAAAGGGAATCTTCGGCTCAGCCCCAGCATTTT	CASSQRESSAQPQHF
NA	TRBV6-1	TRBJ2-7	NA	TGTGCCAGCAGCCGAACCGACCAGGGTTACGAGCAGTACTTC	CASSRTDQGYEQYF
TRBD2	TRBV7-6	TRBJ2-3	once	TGTGCCAGCAGCCCTGGGTTAGCGGGAGTCACAGATACGCAGTATTTT	CASSPGLAGVTDTQYF
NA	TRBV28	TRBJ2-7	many	TGTGCCAGCAGTTTAAAGGATATCTTGCGAGAGCAGTACTTC	CASSLKDILREQYF
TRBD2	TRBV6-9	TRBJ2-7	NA	TGTGCCAGCAGACAGACTAGCGGGTTCCACGAGCAGTACTTC	CASRQTSGFHEQYF
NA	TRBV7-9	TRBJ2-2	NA	TGTGCCAGCCCGTGGGAGATGACCGGGGAGCTGTTTTTT	CASPWEMTGELFF
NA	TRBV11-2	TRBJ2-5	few	TGTGCCAGCAGCATTACAGGGTTGGGAGAGACCCAGTACTTC	CASSITGLGETQYF
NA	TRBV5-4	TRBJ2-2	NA	TGTGCCAGCAGCGGGGTCGCCGGAGCGAACACCGGGGAGCTGTTTTTT	CASSGVAGANTGELFF
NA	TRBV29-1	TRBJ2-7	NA	TGCAGCGTTGAAGATCAGGGGAGCTCCTACGAGCAGTACTTC	CSVEDQGSSYEQYF
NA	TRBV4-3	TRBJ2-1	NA	TGCGCCAGCAGCCGCAACTACAATGAGCAGTTCTTC	CASSRNYNEQFF
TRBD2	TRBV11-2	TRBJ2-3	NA	TGTGCCAGCAGCCCCACCCTCTTAGCGGGAGTGACAGATACGCAGTATTTT	CASSPTLLAGVTDTQYF
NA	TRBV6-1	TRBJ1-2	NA	TGTGCCAGCATCGGGGGGCAGGGAAACTATGGCTACACCTTC	CASIGGQGNYGYTF
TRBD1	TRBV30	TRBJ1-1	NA	TGTGCCTGGAGGGGACAGGGTTGGAGCACTGAAGCTTTCTTT	CAWRGQGWSTEAFF
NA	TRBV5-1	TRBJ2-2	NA	TGCGCCAGCAGCGGCGACTTGGGCGGGGAGCTGTTTTTT	CASSGDLGGELFF
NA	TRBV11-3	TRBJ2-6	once	TGTGCCAGCAGCTTAGGAGGTGGAACCGGGGCCAACGTCCTGACTTTC	CASSLGGGTGANVLTF
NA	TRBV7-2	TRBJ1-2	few	TGTGCCAGCAGCTTCGGTAAGGGCGTAGGATCCACCTTC	CASSFGKGVGSTF
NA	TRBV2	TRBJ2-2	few	TGTGCCAGCAAGTTCAGTTCGAACACCGGGGAGCTGTTTTTT	CASKFSSNTGELFF
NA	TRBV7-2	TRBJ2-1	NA	TGTGCCAGCAGCTTAGCCAGGGGCTCCTACAATGAGCAGTTCTTC	CASSLARGSYNEQFF
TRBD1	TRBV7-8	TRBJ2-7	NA	TGTGCCAGCAGCCCCGGGGGAACAGGGGGAGGCGAGCAGTACTTC	CASSPGGTGGGEQYF
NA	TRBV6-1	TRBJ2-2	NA	TGTGCCAGCAGTGTCAGGAGATTGGGAGGGGAGCTGTTTTTT	CASSVRRLGGELFF
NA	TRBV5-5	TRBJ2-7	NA	TGTGCCAGCAGCTTAGGCCCCGCGGATCCGTACGAGCAGTACTTC	CASSLGPADPYEQYF
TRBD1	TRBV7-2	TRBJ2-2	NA	TGTGCCAGCAGCATGACAGGGGCCGGGGAGCTGTTTTTT	CASSMTGAGELFF
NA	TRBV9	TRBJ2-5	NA	TGTGCCAGCAGCGTATCCACGGCCGAGACCCAGTACTTC	CASSVSTAETQYF
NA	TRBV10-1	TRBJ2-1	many	TGCGCCAGCAGTAACCCCCAGACTGAGCAGTTCTTC	CASSNPQTEQFF
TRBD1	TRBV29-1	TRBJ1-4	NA	TGCAGCGCGCGGCAGGGGGTTGCTAATGAAAAACTGTTTTTT	CSARQGVANEKLFF
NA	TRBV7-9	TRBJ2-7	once	TGTGCCAGCAGCCCCGTCAAGTTCGGGTACGAGCAGTACTTC	CASSPVKFGYEQYF
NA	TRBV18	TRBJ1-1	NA	TGTGCCAGCTCACCGGGTGACCGGCCCACTGAAGCTTTCTTT	CASSPGDRPTEAFF
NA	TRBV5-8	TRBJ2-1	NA	TGTGCCAGCAGCTTGGCCTTAATGGCCCCCAATGAGCAGTTCTTC	CASSLALMAPNEQFF
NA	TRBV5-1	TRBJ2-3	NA	TGCGCCAGCAGCGCAGGGACACCAACAGATACGCAGTATTTT	CASSAGTPTDTQYF
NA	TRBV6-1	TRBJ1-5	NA	TGTGCCAGCACCGACGCTCGGCGGGAGGGACAGCCCCAGCATTTT	CASTDARREGQPQHF
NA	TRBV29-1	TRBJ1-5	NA	TGCAGCGCGACGGGGGGCGACGGCAATCAGCCCCAGCATTTT	CSATGGDGNQPQHF
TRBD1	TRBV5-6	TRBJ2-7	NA	TGTGCCAGCAGCTCCTGGGACAGGGACGAGCAGTACTTC	CASSSWDRDEQYF
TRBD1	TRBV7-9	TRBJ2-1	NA	TGTGCCAGCAGCTCTCCGGGACAGGGGATGGTCTTC	CASSSPGQGMVF
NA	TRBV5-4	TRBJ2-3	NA	TGTGCCAGCACCATTAAGGTCGGCAGTGCGGTAGGGACAGATACGCAGTATTTT	CASTIKVGSAVGTDTQYF
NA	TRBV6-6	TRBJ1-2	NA	TGTGCCAGCAGTTACCGTGGGGTGCACTATGGCTACACCTTC	CASSYRGVHYGYTF